The 20 T cell receptor beta chains below all came from one sample that was sequenced in a study of blood T cell repertoires in COVID-19. The method was immunoSEQ multiplex PCR; TCRdb's version includes in-frame clones alone and lacks a portion of them. The sample contains about 140,000 clones, roughly 80% of which appear only once. Sequencing used peripheral blood. Receptors were obtained from a woman aged 55-70 years with acute or convalescent COVID-19.

J is TRBJ2-7 and V is TRBV2; D may be TRBD1 (6 bases). Germline V lookup: CDR1 SNHLY, CDR2 FYNNEI. Trimming took off 5 bases at V and 9 bases at J, with 20 bases between the two ends. CDR3 size: 14 residues. As DNA, the CDR3 is TGTGCCAGCAGTACCGGGACATCCCGGGTTTTGCAGTACTTC. Amino acid sequence: CASSTGTSRVLQYF. Full variable domain (rest looked up from reference TRBV2 and TRBJ2-7): EPEVTQTPSHQVTQMGQEVILRCVPISNHLYFYWYRQILGQKVEFLVSFYNNEISEKSEIFDDQFSVERPDGSNFTLKIRSTKLEDSAMYFCASSTGTSRVLQYFGPGTRLTVT.

The chain recombines TRBV19 with TRBJ2-3; 9 nucleotides line up with TRBD1. This CDR3 spans 14 amino acids. V dropped 9 bases and J dropped 5; count of bases not matched to a gene: 9. Germline V CDR1 and CDR2: LNHDA, SQIVND (reference sequence). CDR3 bases: TGTGCCAGCGCGGGACAGGGATTTGAAGATACGCAGTATTTT. Translating gives CASAGQGFEDTQYF.

The chain couples TRBV28 to TRBJ2-1; 9 bases fit TRBD1. V shed 4 bases and J 8 bases; nucleotides not matched to a gene: 9. This CDR3 has 15 residues. Germline-derived CDR1 and CDR2 are MDHEN and SYDVKM. The CDR3 nucleotides are TGTGCCAGCAGTTCCCACCGGGACAGGGATGATGAGCAGTTCTTC. It specifies CASSSHRDRDDEQFF.

The V gene is TRBV6-5, the J gene TRBJ2-5, with 12 bases identical to TRBD2. The germline V gene has CDR1 MNHEY and CDR2 SVGAGI. V dropped 4 bases and J dropped 7; count of bases not matched to a gene: 10. The CDR3 loop spans 16 amino acids. The CDR3 coding sequence is TGTGCCAGCAGTTTCACGGCTAGCGGGAGGGGAGGGACCCAGTACTTC. Amino acid sequence: CASSFTASGRGGTQYF.

This clone was counted once. The rearrangement uses TRBV7-2 and TRBJ1-5; 9 bases line up with TRBD1. Germline CDR1 reads SGHTA; CDR2 reads FQGNSA. The CDR3 has 15 residues. With 5 bases clipped from V and 7 bases from J, the junction kept 9 bases outside the gene matches. The CDR3 DNA follows: TGTGCCAGCAGCCGGGGGGGGACAGGGAGACAGCCCCAGCATTTT. Protein sequence: CASSRGGTGRQPQHF.

The J gene is TRBJ1-3, the V gene TRBV6-1; 8 bases are shared with TRBD1. This CDR3 has 17 residues. J lost 2 bases, V lost 4 bases, and 10 bases had no gene match. The germline CDR1 and CDR2 sequences are MNHNS and SASEGT. DNA of the CDR3: TGTGCCAGCAGTGTTAATTTCCAGGGGGCCACTGGAAACACCATATATTTT. Translated: CASSVNFQGATGNTIYF.

V gene TRBV21-1 combines with J gene TRBJ1-6; TRBD1 is the table's D call and was not checked against the DNA. TRBV21-1 is described as a pseudogene. This CDR3 is 13 amino acids long. The CDR3: CASRTGDNSPLHF. DNA of the CDR3: TGTGCCAGCAGAACAGGGGATAATTCACCCCTCCACTTT.

The chain recombines TRBV9 with TRBJ1-1; tentatively, D is TRBD1 (6 bases). Germline loops: CDR1 SGDLS, CDR2 YYNGEE. Trimming stripped 4 bases from V and 5 bases from J, with 15 bases between. The CDR3 is made up of 14 amino acids. This CDR3 is CASSQETGRTEAFF. The CDR3 DNA reads as TGTGCCAGCAGCCAAGAGACAGGTAGGACTGAAGCTTTCTTT.

This chain uses TRBV28 with TRBJ2-2, with a possible D match to TRBD1 (6 bases). This CDR3 has 13 amino acids. Trimming left V 2 bases short and J 10 bases short, with 11 bases between. The V gene's germline CDR1 is MDHEN and CDR2 SYDVKM. CDR3 coding DNA: TGTGCCAGCAGTTTAACCACAGGGACGGAGCTGTTTTTT. It translates to CASSLTTGTELFF.

This clone appeared a few times. The chain employs TRBV7-9 and TRBJ1-1; possibly TRBD1 for D (6 bases). V lost 5 bases, J lost 5 bases, and 18 bases lay in between. CDR3 size: 15 residues. Germline V gene lookup returns CDR1 SEHNR and CDR2 FQNEAQ (reference sequence). The CDR3: CASSIPWDRGTEAFF. Written as DNA, the CDR3 is TGTGCCAGCAGCATCCCCTGGGATAGGGGGACTGAAGCTTTCTTT.

V is TRBV7-9 and J is TRBJ1-2, with D possibly being TRBD1 (5 bases). The germline V gene encodes CDR1 SEHNR and CDR2 FQNEAQ (reference sequence). This CDR3 is built from 11 residues. Trimming pared 11 bases from V and 6 bases from J, leaving 13 bases between. The CDR3 loop reads CAGAREDGYTF. For the CDR3, the DNA is TGTGCCGGGGCGAGAGAAGATGGCTACACCTTC.

V gene TRBV19 combines with J gene TRBJ1-2, with D perhaps TRBD1 (5 bases). The CDR3 consists of 13 residues. Germline assignment: CDR1 LNHDA and CDR2 SQIVND (reference sequence). The V end lost 4 bases, the J end lost 2 bases, and 8 bases lay between the germline ends. This CDR3 reads CASSKAGNYGYTF. For the CDR3, the DNA is TGTGCCAGTAGTAAGGCAGGGAACTATGGCTACACCTTC.

V and J are TRBV9 and TRBJ2-6; D remains ambiguous. This CDR3 contains 14 residues. With 2 bases removed from V and 1 base from J, the gap between germline ends came to 4 bases. Germline loops: CDR1 SGDLS, CDR2 YYNGEE. DNA of the CDR3: TGTGCCAGCAGCGTTAGTTCTGGGGCCAACGTCCTGACTTTC. Encoded protein: CASSVSSGANVLTF.

This CDR3 reads CASRVNREQYF. The CDR3 DNA follows: TGTGCCAGCAGGGTGAACCGGGAGCAGTACTTC. The chain combines TRBV28 with TRBJ2-7, with D unresolved. This CDR3 region has 11 residues. Trimming took off 6 bases at V and 7 bases at J, with 10 bases between the two ends. Germline V lookup: CDR1 MDHEN, CDR2 SYDVKM.

This clone came up a few times. The chain is built from TRBV6-1 and TRBJ1-5, with D tentatively TRBD1 (5 bases). The V gene lost 2 bases and the J gene lost 4 bases, with 12 bases spanning the gap. Germline lookup yields CDR1 MNHNS and CDR2 SASEGT. The CDR3 is made up of 15 amino acids. The CDR3 reads CASSEIAGQNQPQHF. The CDR3 nucleotides are TGTGCCAGCAGTGAAATCGCAGGGCAGAATCAGCCCCAGCATTTT.

The chain joins TRBV7-2 to TRBJ2-7; 12 bases map to TRBD2. The CDR3 covers 16 residues. With V trimmed by 4 bases and J by 6 bases, 10 bases remained unmatched. Germline-derived CDR1 and CDR2 are SGHTA and FQGNSA. In DNA form, the CDR3 reads TGTGCCAGCAGCTCACTAGCGGGAGGCAGCGGTTCCGAGCAGTACTTC. Translated, it gives CASSSLAGGSGSEQYF.

The J gene is TRBJ1-2, the V gene TRBV27; 10 bases are a match to TRBD1. CDR3 length equals 14 residues. Losses at the gene ends were 8 bases for V and 8 bases for J; bases not matched to a gene: 11. The germline CDR1 and CDR2 sequences are MNHEY and SMNVEV (reference sequence). In DNA, the CDR3 is TGTGCCAGCCGGCCGGGACAGGGGACGGAGGGCTACACCTTC. Amino acids: CASRPGQGTEGYTF.

The chain recombines TRBV28 with TRBJ1-6; TRBD1 matches at 10 bases. The length of the CDR3 is 14 residues. V was pared by 6 bases and J by 10 bases, with 6 bases of the junction left unmatched. Looked up from germline, CDR1 is MDHEN and CDR2 is SYDVKM. The CDR3 is CASRTDRGNSPLHF. The CDR3 DNA is TGTGCCAGCAGGACGGACAGGGGGAACTCACCCCTCCACTTT.

V and J are TRBV9 and TRBJ2-5, with 8 bases fitting TRBD1. Germline V lookup: CDR1 SGDLS, CDR2 YYNGEE. The CDR3 totals 13 residues. J gave up 5 bases and V 7 bases, and 7 bases lay outside the gene matches. The DNA of the CDR3 is TGTGCCAGCTCCAGGGGGCGCTCGGAGACCCAGTACTTC. Translated, it gives CASSRGRSETQYF.

The V gene is TRBV15, the J gene TRBJ2-5; D unresolved. V lost 0 bases, J lost 4 bases, and 3 bases lay in between. There are 12 residues in the CDR3. The germline CDR1 and CDR2 sequences are LNHNV and YYDKDF (reference sequence). This CDR3 is CATSRDRETQYF. The CDR3 DNA follows: TGTGCCACCAGCAGAGACAGAGAGACCCAGTACTTC.